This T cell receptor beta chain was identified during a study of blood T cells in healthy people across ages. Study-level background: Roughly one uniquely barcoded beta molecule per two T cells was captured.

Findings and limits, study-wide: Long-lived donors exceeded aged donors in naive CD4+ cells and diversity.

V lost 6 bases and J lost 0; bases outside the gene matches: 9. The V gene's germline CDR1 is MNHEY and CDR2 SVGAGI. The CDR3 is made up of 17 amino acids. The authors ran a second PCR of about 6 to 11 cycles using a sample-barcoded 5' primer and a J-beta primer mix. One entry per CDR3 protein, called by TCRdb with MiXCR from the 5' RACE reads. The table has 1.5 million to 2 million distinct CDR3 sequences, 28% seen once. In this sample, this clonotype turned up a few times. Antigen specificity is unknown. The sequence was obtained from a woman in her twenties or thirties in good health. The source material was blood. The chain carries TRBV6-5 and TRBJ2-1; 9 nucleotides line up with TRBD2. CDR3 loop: CASRAYGGGASYNEQFF. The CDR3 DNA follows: TGTGCCAGCAGGGCCTACGGCGGGGGGGCCTCCTACAATGAGCAGTTCTTC.